These 32 T cell receptor beta chains share one sample of origin, sequenced in a study of OX40 agonist ivuxolimab in advanced cancers. Libraries were prepared by immunoSEQ multiplex PCR; TCRdb keeps only in-frame clonotypes and omits some of them. The sample gives about 79,000 clones, about 80% of which show up once; more than 0.5% is in the top ten. The sequenced sample was CD4+ or CD8+ T cells sorted from blood, obtained in a trial of the OX40 agonist ivuxolimab. The receptor set was obtained from an adult with an advanced solid tumor such as melanoma, head and neck, liver or kidney cancer.

This clone was picked up one time. This chain connects TRBV5-1 to TRBJ1-1; D gene uncertain. Trimming left V 4 bases short and J 1 base short, with 11 bases between. The germline V gene encodes CDR1 SGHRS and CDR2 YFSETQ. This CDR3 comprises 14 residues. DNA for the CDR3: TGCGCCAGCAGCAGTGCGACGGGGAACACTGAAGCTTTCTTT. This codes for CASSSATGNTEAFF.

This clone was seen once. The rearrangement joins TRBV2 to TRBJ1-1, with a weak D call TRBD1 (6 bases). In germline, CDR1 is SNHLY, CDR2 FYNNEI. The CDR3 covers 20 residues. The V end was cut by 4 bases, the J end by 4 bases, with 31 bases between. DNA for the CDR3: TGTGCCAGCAGTGCCCCATTCTACAGGGCGGAAGGGTTATTGAGCACTGAAGCTTTCTTT. Protein: CASSAPFYRAEGLLSTEAFF.

The chain recombines TRBV5-1 with TRBJ1-2; TRBD1 agrees at 12 bases. The CDR3 has 15 amino acids. V lost 1 base, J lost 8 bases, and 6 bases stayed unmatched. Germline V gene sequence: CDR1 SGHRS, CDR2 YFSETQ. Written as DNA, the CDR3 is TGCGCCAGCAGCTTGCCGGGACAGGGGGCAAGGGGCTACACCTTC. Protein product: CASSLPGQGARGYTF.

This clone appeared a few times. This sequence joins TRBV5-1 and TRBJ2-7; 10 bases fit TRBD2. Unmatched junction bases numbered 4, after V lost 0 bases and J lost 1 base. Germline CDR1 is SGHRS and CDR2 is YFSETQ. The CDR3 totals 16 residues. The CDR3 sequence: CASSLGPSGGSYEQYF. The CDR3 bases are TGCGCCAGCAGCTTGGGCCCTAGCGGGGGTTCCTACGAGCAGTACTTC. Full variable domain (rest looked up from reference TRBV5-1 and TRBJ2-7): KAGVTQTPRYLIKTRGQQVTLSCSPISGHRSVSWYQQTPGQGLQFLFEYFSETQRNKGNFPGRFSGRQFSNSRSEMNVSTLELGDSALYLCASSLGPSGGSYEQYFGPGTRLTVT.

The chain is built from TRBV5-5 and TRBJ2-6, with unresolved D. V was trimmed by 0 bases and J by 0 bases, leaving 7 bases between them. CDR1 and CDR2 (germline): SGHKS, YYEKEE (reference sequence). CDR3 size: 16 residues. Here the CDR3 reads CASSLDVGSGANVLTF. For the CDR3, the DNA is TGTGCCAGCAGCTTGGATGTGGGCTCTGGGGCCAACGTCCTGACTTTC.

The chain joins TRBV19 to TRBJ2-7, with 9 positions matching TRBD1. With 2 bases clipped from V and 2 bases from J, the junction kept 4 bases outside the gene matches. The germline gives CDR1 LNHDA, CDR2 SQIVND (reference sequence). The CDR3 covers 15 residues. CDR3 sequence (DNA): TGTGCCAGTAGTATAACGGGACAGGGAGCCTACGAGCAGTACTTC. Translation: CASSITGQGAYEQYF. The full variable domain, completed using reference TRBV19 and TRBJ2-7, is DGGITQSPKYLFRKEGQNVTLSCEQNLNHDAMYWYRQDPGQGLRLIYYSQIVNDFQKGDIAEGYSVSREKKESFPLTVTSAQKNPTAFYLCASSITGQGAYEQYFGPGTRLTVT.

The chain carries TRBV27 and TRBJ2-5, with TRBD2 matching 7 bases. The trim removed 1 base at V and 3 bases at J, leaving 2 bases unmatched. Per the germline V gene, CDR1 is MNHEY and CDR2 is SMNVEV (reference sequence). The CDR3 has 14 amino acids. The CDR3 sequence is CASSLWREKETQYF. The CDR3 nucleotides read TGTGCCAGCAGTTTATGGCGGGAGAAAGAGACCCAGTACTTC.

The chain employs TRBV30 and TRBJ1-1; possible D gene TRBD1, 5 bases. Trimming removed 7 bases at V and 0 bases at J, with 12 bases between. In germline, CDR1 is GTSNPN, CDR2 SVGIG (reference sequence). The CDR3 loop spans 13 amino acids. The CDR3 coding sequence is TGTGCCTCGAAGGGGCTGATGAACACTGAAGCTTTCTTT. Translated, it gives CASKGLMNTEAFF.

The chain uses TRBV19 and TRBJ2-3, with TRBD2 as a possible D gene (5 bases). The CDR3 sequence is 14 residues long. The germline V gene has CDR1 LNHDA and CDR2 SQIVND (reference sequence). The V gene lost 1 base and the J gene lost 4 bases, with 9 bases spanning the gap. The CDR3 is CASSIGAGPDTQYF. In DNA, the CDR3 is TGTGCCAGTAGTATAGGCGCGGGCCCAGATACGCAGTATTTT.

The V call is TRBV6-5, the J call TRBJ2-7, with D uncertain. The CDR3 length is 12 residues. The V end lost 6 bases, the J end lost 0 bases, and 6 bases lay between the germline ends. Germline V lookup: CDR1 MNHEY, CDR2 SVGAGI. DNA for the CDR3: TGTGCCAGCAGGGCACACTCCTACGAGCAGTACTTC. Its translation is CASRAHSYEQYF.

This chain joins TRBV7-2 and TRBJ2-3; tentative D call: TRBD2 (6 bases). Germline V CDR1 and CDR2: SGHTA, FQGNSA. V was shortened by 0 bases and J by 6 bases, with 13 bases between the two germline ends. This CDR3 region has 15 residues. Here the CDR3 reads CASSLASLAKDTQYF. In nucleotides, the CDR3 is TGTGCCAGCAGCTTAGCGTCTCTAGCGAAGGATACGCAGTATTTT.

This clone was seen more than once but under ten times. The CDR3 end shows no conserved phenylalanine or tryptophan, and so a read error is likely. The DNA is omitted, as the CDR3 cannot be located on it reliably, and the CDR3 follows TCRdb's listing. The CDR3 region is CSVEGQGGPQM. The V call is TRBV29-1, the J call TRBJ2-7; no DNA check was done on the table's D call, TRBD1. Inclusive of both ends, the CDR3 amounts to 11 amino acids. Germline CDR1 SQVTM, CDR2 ANQGSEA.

This chain joins TRBV6-1 and TRBJ1-4; D gene uncertain. This CDR3 comprises 15 residues. V lost 6 bases to trimming and J lost 4 bases, with 15 bases between them. Germline assignment: CDR1 MNHNS and CDR2 SASEGT. The CDR3 here is CASSPPTRSNEKLFF. The CDR3 DNA sequence: TGTGCCAGCAGCCCCCCAACCAGGAGTAATGAAAAACTGTTTTTT.

The chain carries TRBV19 and TRBJ2-5, with 8 bases lining up with TRBD2. Germline V CDR1 and CDR2: LNHDA, SQIVND (reference sequence). V was pared by 1 base and J by 5 bases, with 6 bases of the junction left unmatched. This CDR3 has 15 residues. CDR3 sequence: CASSIVGGARETQYF. The CDR3 DNA reads TGTGCCAGTAGTATAGTCGGGGGGGCCCGGGAGACCCAGTACTTC.

Concerning this clone: Mismatch with germline at one junction end may stem from a read error. The rearrangement links TRBV2 to TRBJ2-2, with no clear D. CDR1 SNHLY and CDR2 FYNNEI come from the germline V gene. The CDR3 covers 15 residues. DNA of the CDR3: TGTACCAGCACGGCCGAGGACCCGAACACCGGGGAGCTGTTTTTT. Its translation: CTSTAEDPNTGELFF.

The V call is TRBV11-2, the J call TRBJ1-2; TRBD1 agrees at 9 bases. After removal of 2 bases from V and 4 bases from J, the junction contained 11 bases not matched to a gene. Germline V gives CDR1 SGHAT, CDR2 FQNNGV. The CDR3 is 17 residues long. CDR3 sequence reads: CASSLQPGQGIGYGYTF. The CDR3 bases are TGTGCCAGCAGCTTACAACCGGGACAGGGAATTGGCTATGGCTACACCTTC.

The rearrangement joins TRBV5-5 to TRBJ1-5; 8 bases line up with TRBD1. This CDR3 is 13 amino acids long. Germline trimming cut 1 base from V and 10 bases from J; bases unmatched to any gene: 4. CDR1 SGHKS and CDR2 YYEKEE come from the germline V gene (reference sequence). The CDR3 region is CASSLSDRAPQHF. Written as DNA, the CDR3 is TGTGCCAGCAGCTTGTCGGACAGGGCACCCCAGCATTTT.

With regard to this clone: Because the CDR3's place on the DNA is in doubt, the DNA is left out and the CDR3 is given as listed by TCRdb. The rearrangement links TRBV6-1 to TRBJ1-4. A total of 14 residues make up the CDR3, ends included. CDR1 and CDR2 from the germline V gene are MNHNS and SASEGT. This CDR3 reads CASILGGSNEKLFF.

This chain joins TRBV4-3 and TRBJ2-1; D is tentatively TRBD1 or TRBD2 (5 bases each). This CDR3 comprises 19 residues. Germline V CDR1 and CDR2: LGHNA, YSLEER. The V end lost 4 bases, the J end lost 8 bases, and 30 bases lay between the germline ends. The chain's CDR3 is CASSLGTGPISRVYDEQFF. The CDR3, as DNA: TGCGCCAGCAGCCTGGGGACGGGGCCGATCAGCAGGGTTTACGATGAGCAGTTCTTC.

This chain links TRBV6-4 with TRBJ2-7; 7 nucleotides agree with TRBD1. V lost 9 bases and J lost 4; bases outside the gene matches: 12. The CDR3 is made up of 14 amino acids. Per the germline V gene, CDR1 is MRHNA and CDR2 is SNTAGT. The CDR3 reads CARDRDSGDYEQYF. The CDR3 DNA follows: TGTGCCAGGGACCGGGACAGTGGCGATTACGAGCAGTACTTC.

This sequence joins TRBV5-1 and TRBJ2-1, with TRBD1 matching over 7 bases. The CDR3 runs to 17 residues. With 4 bases clipped from V and 0 bases from J, the junction kept 10 bases outside the gene matches. CDR1 is SGHRS, CDR2 YFSETQ, per germline. The CDR3 bases are TGCGCCAGCAGCCCTACCGGGACAGATAGCTCCTACAATGAGCAGTTCTTC. It is translated as CASSPTGTDSSYNEQFF.

The rearrangement joins TRBV27 to TRBJ2-7; D is undetermined. Trimming stripped 4 bases from V and 2 bases from J, with 9 bases between. This CDR3 contains 13 residues. CDR1 is MNHEY, CDR2 SMNVEV, per germline (reference sequence). The DNA for the CDR3 is TGTGCCAGCAGTTCCCGCACCACCTACGAGCAGTACTTC. Its translation is CASSSRTTYEQYF.

The chain employs TRBV6-4 and TRBJ1-1; unclear D gene. Germline V gives CDR1 MRHNA, CDR2 SNTAGT. The V end was cut by 3 bases, the J end by 0 bases, with 11 bases between. CDR3 length equals 15 residues. The CDR3 DNA follows: TGTGCCAGCAGTGAACTCTTGACGGTGAACACTGAAGCTTTCTTT. Translation gives CASSELLTVNTEAFF.

This clone has only one observation. The rearrangement joins TRBV6-6 to TRBJ1-2; possibly TRBD1 for D (5 bases). Germline loops: CDR1 MNHNY, CDR2 SVGAGI (reference sequence). V was clipped by 0 bases and J by 2 bases, with 10 bases between them. The CDR3 has 15 residues. Here the CDR3 DNA reads TGTGCCAGCAGTTACTCGCCAGGGCCCAACTATGGCTACACCTTC. Protein: CASSYSPGPNYGYTF.

The rearrangement links TRBV27 to TRBJ1-1; D is unresolved. This CDR3 region has 15 residues. Trimming removed 5 bases from V and 0 bases from J, with 13 bases in between. Germline CDR1 MNHEY, CDR2 SMNVEV (reference sequence). The CDR3 sequence is CASSPSRVMNTEAFF. CDR3 coding DNA: TGTGCCAGCAGTCCCTCCCGGGTGATGAACACTGAAGCTTTCTTT.

The chain links TRBV25-1 to TRBJ1-6; TRBD1 matches 9 bases. V dropped 5 bases and J dropped 8; count of bases not matched to a gene: 1. Germline-derived CDR1 and CDR2 are MGHDK and SYGVNS. The CDR3 spans 13 residues. This CDR3 is CASSRQGDSPLHF. The CDR3 nucleotides read TGTGCCAGCAGTCGACAGGGGGATTCACCCCTCCACTTT.

The chain carries TRBV25-1 and TRBJ1-1, with 7 nucleotides matching TRBD1. CDR1 is MGHDK, CDR2 SYGVNS, per germline. The ends lost 3 bases at V and 5 bases at J; junction bases unmatched: 6. The CDR3 is 14 residues long. This CDR3 is CASSEVRGETEAFF. The CDR3 DNA reads as TGTGCCAGCAGTGAGGTCAGGGGGGAAACTGAAGCTTTCTTT.

The V call is TRBV28, the J call TRBJ1-1; D call uncertain. Germline V gene sequence: CDR1 MDHEN, CDR2 SYDVKM. The ends were cut back, 4 bases at V and 7 bases at J, with 10 bases in the middle. The CDR3 sequence is 12 residues long. In DNA, the CDR3 is TGTGCCAGCAGTTACCTACACCGTGAAGCTTTCTTT. This codes for CASSYLHREAFF.

The J gene is TRBJ2-3, the V gene TRBV19; D gene unclear. Germline CDR1 and CDR2: LNHDA and SQIVND (reference sequence). CDR3 length: 13 residues. The V end lost 6 bases, the J end lost 2 bases, and 9 bases lay between the germline ends. In DNA form, the CDR3 reads TGTGCCAGTAGCCCTAGAAACACAGATACGCAGTATTTT. Translated, it gives CASSPRNTDTQYF.

This rearrangement joins TRBV7-3 to TRBJ2-2; D might be TRBD2 (5 bases). Trimming pared 1 base from V and 0 bases from J, leaving 9 bases between. The CDR3 is 16 residues long. Per germline, CDR1 SGHTA and CDR2 FQGTGA. The CDR3 is CASSLSSGSNTGELFF. In DNA form, the CDR3 reads TGTGCCAGCAGCTTAAGCTCGGGATCGAACACCGGGGAGCTGTTTTTT.

The chain is built from TRBV4-3 and TRBJ1-2; no firm D call. Deletions cut 0 bases from V and 8 bases from J, with 13 bases between. Germline V gene data show CDR1 as LGHNA and CDR2 as YSLEER. CDR3 length equals 14 residues. CDR3 nucleotides: TGCGCCAGCAGCCAAGATCGTGGTCTGGGAGGCTACACCTTC. Its translation: CASSQDRGLGGYTF.

The chain is built from TRBV9 and TRBJ2-1; 8 bases fit TRBD2. Germline CDR1 SGDLS, CDR2 YYNGEE. CDR3 length: 17 amino acids. Trimming at V came to 2 bases and at J to 8 bases, leaving 15 bases not matched to a gene. As DNA, the CDR3 is TGTGCCAGCAGCGTTGGGGAAACGGGACTAGTGGGCCATGAGCAGTTCTTC. This sequence encodes CASSVGETGLVGHEQFF.